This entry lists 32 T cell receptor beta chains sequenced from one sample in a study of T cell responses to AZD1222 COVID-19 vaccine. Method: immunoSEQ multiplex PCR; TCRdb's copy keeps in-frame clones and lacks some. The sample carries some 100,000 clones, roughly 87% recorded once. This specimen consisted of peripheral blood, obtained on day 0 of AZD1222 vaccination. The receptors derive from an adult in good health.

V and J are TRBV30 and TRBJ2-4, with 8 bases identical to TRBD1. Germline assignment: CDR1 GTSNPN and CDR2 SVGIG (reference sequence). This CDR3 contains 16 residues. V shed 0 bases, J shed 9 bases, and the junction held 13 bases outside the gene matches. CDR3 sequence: CAWSVQGGGVAVIQYF. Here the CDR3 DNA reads TGTGCCTGGAGTGTACAGGGGGGCGGGGTGGCGGTCATTCAGTACTTC.

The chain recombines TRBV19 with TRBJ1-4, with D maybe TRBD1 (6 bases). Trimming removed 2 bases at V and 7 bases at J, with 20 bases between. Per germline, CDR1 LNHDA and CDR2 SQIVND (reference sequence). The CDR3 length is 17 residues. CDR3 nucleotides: TGTGCCAGTAGTATAACTGCGGCGAGGGGGACGGGTGAAAAACTGTTTTTT. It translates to CASSITAARGTGEKLFF.

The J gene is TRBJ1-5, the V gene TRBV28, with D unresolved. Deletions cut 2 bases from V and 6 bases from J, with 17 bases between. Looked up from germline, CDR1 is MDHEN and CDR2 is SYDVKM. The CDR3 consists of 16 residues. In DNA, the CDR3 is TGTGCCAGCAGTTTAATGGGAGAAGGTATCGGTCAGCCCCAGCATTTT. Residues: CASSLMGEGIGQPQHF. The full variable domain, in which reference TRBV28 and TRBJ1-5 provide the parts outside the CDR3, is DVKVTQSSRYLVKRTGEKVFLECVQDMDHENMFWYRQDPGLGLRLIYFSYDVKMKEKGDIPEGYSVSREKKERFSLILESASTNQTSMYLCASSLMGEGIGQPQHFGDGTRLSIL.

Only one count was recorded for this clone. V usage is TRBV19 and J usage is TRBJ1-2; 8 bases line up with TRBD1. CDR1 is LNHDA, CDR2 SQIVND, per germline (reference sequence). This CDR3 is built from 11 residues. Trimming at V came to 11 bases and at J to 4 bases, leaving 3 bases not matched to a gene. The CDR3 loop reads CACTGGYGYTF. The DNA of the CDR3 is TGTGCCTGTACAGGGGGCTATGGCTACACCTTC.

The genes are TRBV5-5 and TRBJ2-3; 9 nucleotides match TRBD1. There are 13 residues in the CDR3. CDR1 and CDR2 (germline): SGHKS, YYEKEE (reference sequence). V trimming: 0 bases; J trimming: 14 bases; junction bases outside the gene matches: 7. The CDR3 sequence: CASSLVRDRDGYF. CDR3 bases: TGTGCCAGCAGCTTGGTCCGGGACAGGGACGGGTATTTT.

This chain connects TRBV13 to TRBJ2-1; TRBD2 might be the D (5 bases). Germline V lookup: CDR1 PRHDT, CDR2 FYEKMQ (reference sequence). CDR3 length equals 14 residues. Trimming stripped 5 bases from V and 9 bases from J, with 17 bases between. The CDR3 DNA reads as TGTGCCAGCAGCCCTCGGGGAGATTCAGGTGAGCAGTTCTTC. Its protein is CASSPRGDSGEQFF.

Written as DNA, the CDR3 is TGCGCCAGCAGCTTGGGAAAAGGACTAGCGGGAAAGTCTTACGAGCAGTACTTC. This codes for CASSLGKGLAGKSYEQYF. This sequence joins TRBV5-1 and TRBJ2-7, with 12 bases matching TRBD2. The V gene's germline CDR1 is SGHRS and CDR2 YFSETQ. This CDR3 spans 18 amino acids. The J segment lost 4 bases and the V segment lost 0 bases, leaving 11 bases of the junction unmatched.

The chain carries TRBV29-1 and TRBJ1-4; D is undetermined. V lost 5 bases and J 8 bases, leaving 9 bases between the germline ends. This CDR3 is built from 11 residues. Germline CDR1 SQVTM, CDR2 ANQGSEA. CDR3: CSVSRGEKLFF. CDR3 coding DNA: TGCAGCGTTTCGAGAGGGGAAAAACTGTTTTTT.

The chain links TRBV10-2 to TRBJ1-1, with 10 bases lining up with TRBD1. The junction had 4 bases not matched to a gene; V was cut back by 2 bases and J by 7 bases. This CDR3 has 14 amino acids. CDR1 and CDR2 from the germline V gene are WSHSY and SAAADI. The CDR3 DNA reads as TGCGCCAGCAGTGAGCCGACAGGGGGCATTGAAGCTTTCTTT. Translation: CASSEPTGGIEAFF.

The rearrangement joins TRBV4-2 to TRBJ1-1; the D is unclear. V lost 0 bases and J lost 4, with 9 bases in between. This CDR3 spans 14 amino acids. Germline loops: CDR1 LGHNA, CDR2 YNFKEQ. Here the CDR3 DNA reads TGTGCCAGCAGCCAAGATGAGGTGCTCACTGAAGCTTTCTTT. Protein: CASSQDEVLTEAFF.

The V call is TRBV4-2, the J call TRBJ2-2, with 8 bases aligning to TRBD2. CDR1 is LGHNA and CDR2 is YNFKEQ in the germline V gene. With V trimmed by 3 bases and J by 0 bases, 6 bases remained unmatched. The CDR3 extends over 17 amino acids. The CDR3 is CASSQTSGGANTGELFF. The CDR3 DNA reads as TGTGCCAGCAGCCAGACCTCGGGGGGGGCGAACACCGGGGAGCTGTTTTTT.

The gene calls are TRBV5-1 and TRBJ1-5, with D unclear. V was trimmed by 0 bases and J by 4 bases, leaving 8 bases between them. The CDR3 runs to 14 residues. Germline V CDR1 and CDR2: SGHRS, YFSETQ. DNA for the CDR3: TGCGCCAGCAGCTTGGCTGGCGGGAATCAGCCCCAGCATTTT. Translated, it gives CASSLAGGNQPQHF.

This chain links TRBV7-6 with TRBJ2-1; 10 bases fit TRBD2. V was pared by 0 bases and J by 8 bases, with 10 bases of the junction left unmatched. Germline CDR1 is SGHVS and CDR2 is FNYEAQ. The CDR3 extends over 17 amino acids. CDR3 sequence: CASSLAVSGGYQDEQFF. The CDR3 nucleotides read TGTGCCAGCAGCTTAGCTGTTAGCGGGGGGTACCAGGATGAGCAGTTCTTC.

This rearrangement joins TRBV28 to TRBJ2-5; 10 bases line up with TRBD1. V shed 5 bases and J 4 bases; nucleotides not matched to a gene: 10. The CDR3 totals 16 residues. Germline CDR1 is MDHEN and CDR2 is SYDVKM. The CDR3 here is CASSGRTGGIVETQYF. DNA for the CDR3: TGTGCCAGCAGTGGTAGGACAGGGGGTATAGTAGAGACCCAGTACTTC.

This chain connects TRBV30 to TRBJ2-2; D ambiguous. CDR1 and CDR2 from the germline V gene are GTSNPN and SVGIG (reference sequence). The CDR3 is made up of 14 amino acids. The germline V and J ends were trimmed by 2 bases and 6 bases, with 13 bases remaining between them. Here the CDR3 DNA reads TGTGCCTGGAGTCGAGTCCCCAGCGCCGGGGAGCTGTTTTTT. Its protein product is CAWSRVPSAGELFF.

In DNA, the CDR3 is TGTGCCAGCAGCTTAGCAACAGGGGGTAATGAAAAACTGTTTTTT. Its translation: CASSLATGGNEKLFF. This chain links TRBV7-9 with TRBJ1-4, with TRBD1 identical over 8 bases. V gave up 0 bases and J gave up 4 bases; unmatched junction bases: 1. Per the germline V gene, CDR1 is SEHNR and CDR2 is FQNEAQ (reference sequence). The CDR3 spans 15 residues. Full variable domain (rest looked up from reference TRBV7-9 and TRBJ1-4): DTGVSQNPRHKITKRGQNVTFRCDPISEHNRLYWYRQTLGQGPEFLTYFQNEAQLEKSRLLSDRFSAERPKGSFSTLEIQRTEQGDSAMYLCASSLATGGNEKLFFGSGTQLSVL.

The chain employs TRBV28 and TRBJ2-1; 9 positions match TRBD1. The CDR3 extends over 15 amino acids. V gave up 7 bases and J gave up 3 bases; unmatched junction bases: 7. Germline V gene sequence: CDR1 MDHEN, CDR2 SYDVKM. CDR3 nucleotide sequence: TGTGCCAGCACCTTAGGGACAGGGAACTACAATGAGCAGTTCTTC. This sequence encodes CASTLGTGNYNEQFF.

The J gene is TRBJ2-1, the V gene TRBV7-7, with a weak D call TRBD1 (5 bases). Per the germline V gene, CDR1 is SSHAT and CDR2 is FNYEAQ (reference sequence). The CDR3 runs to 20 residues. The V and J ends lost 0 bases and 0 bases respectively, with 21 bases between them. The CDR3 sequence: CASSLAQYWTPYSSYNEQFF. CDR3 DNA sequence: TGTGCCAGCAGCTTAGCTCAATACTGGACACCTTACAGCTCCTACAATGAGCAGTTCTTC.

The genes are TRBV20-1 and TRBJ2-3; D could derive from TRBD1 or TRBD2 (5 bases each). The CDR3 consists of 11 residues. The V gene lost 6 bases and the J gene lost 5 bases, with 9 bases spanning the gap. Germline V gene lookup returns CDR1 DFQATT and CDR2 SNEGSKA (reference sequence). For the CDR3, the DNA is TGCAGTGCAGGGACGAGAGATACGCAGTATTTT. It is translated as CSAGTRDTQYF.

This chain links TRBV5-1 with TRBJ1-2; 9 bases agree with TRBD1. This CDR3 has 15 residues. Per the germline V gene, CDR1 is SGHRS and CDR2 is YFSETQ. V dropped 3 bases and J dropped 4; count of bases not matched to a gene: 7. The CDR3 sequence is CASSSGTGFGYGYTF. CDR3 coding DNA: TGCGCCAGCAGCTCCGGGACAGGGTTCGGCTATGGCTACACCTTC.

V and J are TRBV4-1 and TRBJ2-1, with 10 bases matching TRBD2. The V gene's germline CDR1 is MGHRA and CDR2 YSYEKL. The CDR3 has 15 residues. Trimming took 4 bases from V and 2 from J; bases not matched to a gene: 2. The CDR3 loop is CASSRTSGTYNEQFF. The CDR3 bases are TGCGCCAGCAGCCGCACTAGCGGGACCTACAATGAGCAGTTCTTC.

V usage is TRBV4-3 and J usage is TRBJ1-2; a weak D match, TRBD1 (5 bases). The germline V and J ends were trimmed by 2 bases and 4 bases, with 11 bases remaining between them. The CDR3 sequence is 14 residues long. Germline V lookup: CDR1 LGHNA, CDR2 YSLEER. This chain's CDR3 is CASSQLDIGYGYTF. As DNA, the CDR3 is TGCGCCAGCAGCCAATTGGACATAGGCTATGGCTACACCTTC.

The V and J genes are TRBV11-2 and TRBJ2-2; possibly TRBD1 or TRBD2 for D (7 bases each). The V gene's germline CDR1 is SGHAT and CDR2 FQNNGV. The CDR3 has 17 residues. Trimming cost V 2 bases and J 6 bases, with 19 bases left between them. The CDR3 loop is CASSLFPGQGGAGELFF. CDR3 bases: TGTGCCAGCAGCTTATTTCCGGGCCAGGGGGGGGCCGGGGAGCTGTTTTTT.

For the CDR3, the DNA is TGTGCCTGGAGTGCCTCGTTGGGGGATGGCTACACCTTC. Translated, it gives CAWSASLGDGYTF. The chain links TRBV30 to TRBJ1-2; the D gene is possibly TRBD1 (5 bases). Germline CDR1 and CDR2: GTSNPN and SVGIG (reference sequence). This CDR3 has 13 residues. Trimming took 1 base from V and 6 from J, leaving 12 bases between them.

For the CDR3, the DNA is TGTGCCAGCAGTACCGGGACCCAGGATGGCTACACCTTC. Residues: CASSTGTQDGYTF. The J gene is TRBJ1-2, the V gene TRBV2, with D perhaps TRBD1 (5 bases). The V end was cut by 5 bases, the J end by 6 bases, with 13 bases between. This CDR3 spans 13 amino acids. CDR1 is SNHLY and CDR2 is FYNNEI in the germline V gene.

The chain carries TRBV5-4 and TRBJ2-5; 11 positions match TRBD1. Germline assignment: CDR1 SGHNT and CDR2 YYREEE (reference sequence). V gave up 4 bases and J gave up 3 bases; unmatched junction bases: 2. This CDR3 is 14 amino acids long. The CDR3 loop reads CASSPGQGEETQYF. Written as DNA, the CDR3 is TGTGCCAGCAGCCCGGGACAGGGGGAAGAGACCCAGTACTTC.

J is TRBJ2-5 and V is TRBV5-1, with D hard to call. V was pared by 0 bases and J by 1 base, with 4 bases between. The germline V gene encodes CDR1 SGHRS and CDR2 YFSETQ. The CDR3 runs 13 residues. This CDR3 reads CASSLGGQETQYF. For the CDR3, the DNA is TGCGCCAGCAGCTTGGGCGGCCAAGAGACCCAGTACTTC.

In DNA, the CDR3 is TGCGCCAGCAGCCTCCGGGACAGCCGCTACAATGAGCAGTTCTTC. It translates to CASSLRDSRYNEQFF. The genes are TRBV5-1 and TRBJ2-1, with 7 positions matching TRBD1. With V trimmed by 4 bases and J by 3 bases, 7 bases remained unmatched. Germline-derived CDR1 and CDR2 are SGHRS and YFSETQ. This CDR3 comprises 15 residues.

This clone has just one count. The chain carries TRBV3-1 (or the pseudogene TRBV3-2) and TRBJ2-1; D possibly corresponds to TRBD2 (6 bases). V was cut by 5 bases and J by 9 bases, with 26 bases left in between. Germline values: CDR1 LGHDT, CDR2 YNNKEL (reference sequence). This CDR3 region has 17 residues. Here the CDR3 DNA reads TGTGCCAGCAGCGAAGTCAGGAGGGGCAGGGTAATTGGTGAGCAGTTCTTC. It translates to CASSEVRRGRVIGEQFF.

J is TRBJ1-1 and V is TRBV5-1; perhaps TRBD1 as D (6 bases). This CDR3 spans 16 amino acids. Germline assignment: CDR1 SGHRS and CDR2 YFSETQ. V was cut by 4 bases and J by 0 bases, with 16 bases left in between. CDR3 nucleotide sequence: TGCGCCAGCAGCCTACGACAGGAGACGATGAACACTGAAGCTTTCTTT. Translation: CASSLRQETMNTEAFF.

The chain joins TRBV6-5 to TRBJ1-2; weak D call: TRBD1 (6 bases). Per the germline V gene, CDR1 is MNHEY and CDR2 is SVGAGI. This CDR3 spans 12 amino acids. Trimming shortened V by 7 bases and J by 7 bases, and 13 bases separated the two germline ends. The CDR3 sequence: CASKNREGGYTF. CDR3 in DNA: TGTGCCAGCAAAAACAGGGAGGGTGGCTACACCTTC.

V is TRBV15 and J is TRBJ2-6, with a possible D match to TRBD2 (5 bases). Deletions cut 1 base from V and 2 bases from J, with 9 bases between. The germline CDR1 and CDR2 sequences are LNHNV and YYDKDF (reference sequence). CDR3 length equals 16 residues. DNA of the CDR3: TGTGCCACCAGCAGAGTTCGGGGTACTGGGGCCAACGTCCTGACTTTC. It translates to CATSRVRGTGANVLTF.